A single sample is the source of the 17 T cell receptor beta chains below, sequenced in a study of CD8+ T cells in alopecia areata. As to treatment: oral pan-JAK inhibitor, 5-10 mg twice daily. cDNA serving as the sequencing template came from extracted, reverse transcribed RNA. Some clones are missing from TCRdb's copy, which holds only in-frame ones; the method was immunoSEQ multiplex PCR. Of about 190,000 clones in the sample, around 56% were seen once. The source material was CD4+ T cells sorted from blood, sampled at week 4, from a patient treated with tofacitinib. These receptors were taken from a human donor with alopecia areata.

The chain uses TRBV5-1 and TRBJ2-3; TRBD2 aligns across 7 bases. This CDR3 contains 18 residues. V was pared by 1 base and J by 5 bases, with 16 bases of the junction left unmatched. CDR1 and CDR2 from the germline V gene are SGHRS and YFSETQ. The CDR3 is CASSLRGEASGSGDTQYF. The CDR3 DNA follows: TGCGCCAGCAGCTTGAGAGGAGAGGCTAGCGGCTCCGGAGATACGCAGTATTTT.

This chain joins TRBV28 and TRBJ2-7; a possible D gene is TRBD1 (5 bases). The CDR3 covers 12 residues. CDR1 and CDR2 (germline): MDHEN, SYDVKM. Trimming left V 6 bases short and J 7 bases short, with 13 bases between. The CDR3: CASSQTVREQYF. The CDR3 bases are TGTGCCAGCAGCCAGACAGTTAGAGAGCAGTACTTC.

The chain uses TRBV7-2 and TRBJ2-4, with 10 bases matching TRBD2. The CDR3 contains 16 residues. V shed 5 bases, J shed 7 bases, and the junction held 11 bases outside the gene matches. CDR1 and CDR2 (germline): SGHTA, FQGNSA. The CDR3, as DNA: TGTGCCAGCAGCCAAGGAGGCCTAGCGGGAGCCAACATTCAGTACTTC. Its protein product is CASSQGGLAGANIQYF.

V and J are TRBV5-1 and TRBJ2-3; D not resolved. Germline V gene lookup returns CDR1 SGHRS and CDR2 YFSETQ. This CDR3 is 14 amino acids long. V lost 3 bases to trimming and J lost 2 bases, with 10 bases between them. The CDR3 sequence is CASSSNDPTDTQYF. CDR3 bases: TGCGCCAGCAGCTCGAACGACCCCACAGATACGCAGTATTTT.

This clone was seen a few times. The chain uses TRBV29-1 and TRBJ2-7; TRBD1 matches 11 bases. The CDR3 is 14 residues long. V lost 4 bases to trimming and J lost 6 bases; unmatched junction nucleotides: 8. Germline V gene data show CDR1 as SQVTM and CDR2 as ANQGSEA. The CDR3 DNA is TGCAGCGTTGTAGGTGGACAGGGGGCAATCGAGCAGTACTTC. It encodes CSVVGGQGAIEQYF.

In its sample, this clone was seen a few times. The V call is TRBV5-1, the J call TRBJ1-1; 9 nucleotides agree with TRBD1. With V trimmed by 6 bases and J by 6 bases, 9 bases remained unmatched. CDR1 and CDR2 (germline): SGHRS, YFSETQ. The CDR3 is 14 amino acids. CDR3 sequence (DNA): TGCGCCAGCACCCAAGGACAGGGGATGGCTGAAGCTTTCTTT. Protein sequence: CASTQGQGMAEAFF.

The V call is TRBV29-1, the J call TRBJ2-1; no clear D gene. CDR3 length: 15 amino acids. V lost 1 base and J lost 0, with 10 bases in between. The germline CDR1 and CDR2 sequences are SQVTM and ANQGSEA. Here the CDR3 DNA reads TGCAGCGTTGAAGCACCGCTAACCTCCTACAATGAGCAGTTCTTC. Translation gives CSVEAPLTSYNEQFF.

This clone has more than one count but fewer than ten. V usage is TRBV5-1 and J usage is TRBJ2-5, with D possibly being TRBD1 (5 bases). CDR1 is SGHRS and CDR2 is YFSETQ in the germline V gene. Trimming removed 3 bases at V and 0 bases at J, with 9 bases between. The CDR3 consists of 14 residues. CDR3 bases: TGCGCCAGCAGCTCCCAGGGAAACCAAGAGACCCAGTACTTC. Protein product: CASSSQGNQETQYF.

This chain links TRBV2 with TRBJ2-5, with 8 bases lining up with TRBD2. The CDR3 covers 15 residues. V shed 7 bases, J shed 5 bases, and the junction held 12 bases outside the gene matches. The germline V gene encodes CDR1 SNHLY and CDR2 FYNNEI. In nucleotides, the CDR3 is TGTGCCAGCATTCGGACTAGCTCCCAACTCGAGACCCAGTACTTC. It encodes CASIRTSSQLETQYF.

This chain joins TRBV27 and TRBJ2-4; 12 nucleotides line up with TRBD2. The CDR3 covers 15 residues. V was pared by 4 bases and J by 9 bases, with 7 bases of the junction left unmatched. Germline V gene lookup returns CDR1 MNHEY and CDR2 SMNVEV (reference sequence). The CDR3 loop reads CASSYLAGGGAIQYF. As DNA, the CDR3 is TGTGCCAGCAGTTATCTAGCGGGAGGGGGTGCCATTCAGTACTTC.

The chain employs TRBV27 and TRBJ2-6; D may be TRBD1 or TRBD2 (5 bases each). CDR3 length: 15 residues. Germline CDR1 and CDR2: MNHEY and SMNVEV (reference sequence). Trimming removed 4 bases at V and 0 bases at J, with 7 bases between. The CDR3 bases are TGTGCCAGCAGTTCGAGGGGCTCTGGGGCCAACGTCCTGACTTTC. Its translation: CASSSRGSGANVLTF.

This sequence joins TRBV30 and TRBJ2-1; 10 bases agree with TRBD2. The CDR3 runs 16 residues. Trimming removed 3 bases from V and 2 bases from J; junction bases left unmatched: 7. Looked up from germline, CDR1 is GTSNPN and CDR2 is SVGIG (reference sequence). In DNA form, the CDR3 reads TGTGCCTGGAGACTCGCCGGGACTAGCGCCTACAATGAGCAGTTCTTC. Amino acids: CAWRLAGTSAYNEQFF.

This chain joins TRBV5-1 and TRBJ2-1; unclear D gene. Germline V gene sequence: CDR1 SGHRS, CDR2 YFSETQ. V gave up 1 base and J gave up 6 bases, with 8 bases separating them. The CDR3 runs to 13 residues. CDR3 sequence (DNA): TGCGCCAGCAGCTTGAACCTTGGCAATGAGCAGTTCTTC. It yields the protein CASSLNLGNEQFF. Complete variable domain (other parts from reference TRBV5-1 and TRBJ2-1): KAGVTQTPRYLIKTRGQQVTLSCSPISGHRSVSWYQQTPGQGLQFLFEYFSETQRNKGNFPGRFSGRQFSNSRSEMNVSTLELGDSALYLCASSLNLGNEQFFGPGTRLTVL.

This chain uses TRBV5-4 with TRBJ1-5; a possible D gene is TRBD1 (5 bases). In germline, CDR1 is SGHNT, CDR2 YYREEE (reference sequence). This CDR3 has 12 residues. The V end lost 2 bases, the J end lost 7 bases, and 7 bases lay between the germline ends. The CDR3 DNA sequence: TGTGCCAGCAGCTTTCGGGGGCAGCCCCAGCATTTT. Translating gives CASSFRGQPQHF. Combining the CDR3 with reference TRBV5-4 and TRBJ1-5 gives the whole variable domain ETGVTQSPTHLIKTRGQQVTLRCSSQSGHNTVSWYQQALGQGPQFIFQYYREEENGRGNFPPRFSGLQFPNYSSELNVNALELDDSALYLCASSFRGQPQHFGDGTRLSIL.

The chain is built from TRBV7-2 and TRBJ2-6; 10 bases fit TRBD1. From germline, CDR1 is SGHTA and CDR2 FQGNSA. The junction had 7 bases not matched to a gene; V was cut back by 5 bases and J by 0 bases. The CDR3 is 18 amino acids. This CDR3 is CASSLGGQGSSGANVLTF. CDR3 DNA: TGTGCCAGCAGCCTCGGGGGACAGGGGAGCTCTGGGGCCAACGTCCTGACTTTC. The whole variable domain, remainder taken from reference TRBV7-2 and TRBJ2-6, is GAGVSQSPSNKVTEKGKDVELRCDPISGHTALYWYRQSLGQGLEFLIYFQGNSAPDKSGLPSDRFSAERTGGSVSTLTIQRTQQEDSAVYLCASSLGGQGSSGANVLTFGAGSRLTVL.

The chain employs TRBV18 and TRBJ2-5, with 10 positions matching TRBD2. Germline trimming cut 6 bases from V and 2 bases from J; bases unmatched to any gene: 6. CDR3 length: 15 residues. Germline lookup yields CDR1 KGHSH and CDR2 LQKENI. CDR3: CASSLWTSGQETQYF. The DNA of the CDR3 is TGTGCCAGCTCGCTTTGGACTAGCGGTCAAGAGACCCAGTACTTC.

This clone was picked up a small number of times. The sample has other DNA sequences that encode this CDR3 too. The chain employs TRBV15 and TRBJ2-4, with 7 bases that match TRBD1. This CDR3 spans 12 amino acids. V was pared by 6 bases and J by 5 bases, with 1 base of the junction left unmatched. CDR1 is LNHNV, CDR2 YYDKDF, per germline (reference sequence). The CDR3 coding sequence is TGTGCCACCAGTGGGACAGAAAACATTCAGTACTTC. Translation gives CATSGTENIQYF.